Presented here are 10 T cell receptor beta chains from one specimen sequenced in a study of blood T cell repertoires in COVID-19 (dated by TCRdb to about 2020). Preparation of the library involved the immunoSEQ multiplex PCR assay. In TCRdb, the immuneACCESS table is reduced to in-frame sequences with V and J assigned. These tables do not hold every clone; where another copy was compared, an unresolved V gene accounts for under half, and the others remain unexplained. This sample comprises around 65,000 clones, approximately 78% of them detected only once. The top ten clones comprise 9.2% of the sample. The sequenced sample consisted of peripheral blood. These receptors were obtained from a human donor in a cohort sampled during active COVID-19.

The chain has TRBV5-1 and TRBJ2-7; the D gene is possibly TRBD1 (6 bases). Germline assignment: CDR1 SGHRS and CDR2 YFSETQ. CDR3 length equals 13 residues. V was pared by 5 bases and J by 3 bases, with 12 bases between. Here the CDR3 reads CASRIRDNYEQYF. CDR3 coding DNA: TGCGCCAGCAGAATCCGGGACAACTACGAGCAGTACTTC.

This chain uses TRBV7-9 with TRBJ2-1; D not certain. V shed 4 bases and J shed 1 base, with 5 bases lying between them. CDR3 size: 13 residues. CDR1 SEHNR and CDR2 FQNEAQ come from the germline V gene (reference sequence). The CDR3 loop reads CASSSPSYNEQFF. CDR3 DNA: TGTGCCAGCAGCTCTCCGTCCTACAATGAGCAGTTCTTC.

The chain joins TRBV7-9 to TRBJ2-3; TRBD2 is a possible D gene (5 bases). The V gene's germline CDR1 is SEHNR and CDR2 FQNEAQ (reference sequence). CDR3 size: 16 residues. V lost 2 bases to trimming and J lost 6 bases, with 18 bases between them. As DNA, the CDR3 is TGTGCCAGCAGCTTAAGGAGCCAAGCGGATGACGATACGCAGTATTTT. This codes for CASSLRSQADDDTQYF.

The chain combines TRBV13 with TRBJ2-7, with D hard to call. The germline V gene encodes CDR1 PRHDT and CDR2 FYEKMQ (reference sequence). V lost 6 bases to trimming and J lost 3 bases, with 18 bases between them. The CDR3 loop spans 15 amino acids. For the CDR3, the DNA is TGTGCCAGCAGTCCGCCCGGCGACGCAGGCTACGAGCAGTACTTC. Translating it yields CASSPPGDAGYEQYF.

The chain couples TRBV10-3 to TRBJ2-7, with 13 bases identical to TRBD2. Per the germline V gene, CDR1 is ENHRY and CDR2 is SYGVKD. V was pared by 6 bases and J by 3 bases, with 5 bases of the junction left unmatched. This CDR3 spans 15 amino acids. The CDR3 nucleotides are TGTGCCATCAGCGAGGGACTAGCGGGATTCTACGAGCAGTACTTC. Translated: CAISEGLAGFYEQYF.

This clone was recorded only once. This chain uses TRBV6-1 with TRBJ2-5, with 8 bases that match TRBD2. The CDR3 sequence is 16 residues long. With V trimmed by 4 bases and J by 0 bases, 7 bases remained unmatched. Germline CDR1 and CDR2: MNHNS and SASEGT. As DNA, the CDR3 is TGTGCCAGCAGTGTATTCCTAGCGGGCGACCAAGAGACCCAGTACTTC. It is translated as CASSVFLAGDQETQYF.

The rearrangement joins TRBV19 to TRBJ1-3; D is undetermined. Trimming took 1 base from V and 0 from J, leaving 13 bases between them. This CDR3 contains 17 residues. In germline, CDR1 is LNHDA, CDR2 SQIVND (reference sequence). CDR3 DNA sequence: TGTGCCAGTAGTATAGGTCCTCGGCGGGTCTCTGGAAACACCATATATTTT. Encoded protein: CASSIGPRRVSGNTIYF.

This chain joins TRBV3-1 (or the pseudogene TRBV3-2) and TRBJ1-6; TRBD1 matches 9 bases. Trimming cost V 4 bases and J 5 bases; bases outside gene matches: 3. From germline, CDR1 is LGHDT and CDR2 YNNKEL (reference sequence). The CDR3 spans 15 residues. CDR3 coding DNA: TGTGCCAGCAGCCGGGGGACAGGGAATAATTCACCCCTCCACTTT. It yields the protein CASSRGTGNNSPLHF.

This chain joins TRBV10-3 and TRBJ2-7; a weak D match, TRBD2 (5 bases). V was cut by 7 bases and J by 7 bases, with 17 bases left in between. The CDR3 has 13 residues. From germline, CDR1 is ENHRY and CDR2 SYGVKD. The CDR3 sequence is CAITERLHQEQYF. DNA of the CDR3: TGTGCCATCACCGAGCGGCTTCATCAGGAGCAGTACTTC.

This clone is labeled medium-sized. The rearrangement links TRBV19 to TRBJ2-7; 10 bases line up with TRBD2. CDR3 length: 17 amino acids. CDR1 and CDR2 from the germline V gene are LNHDA and SQIVND (reference sequence). With V trimmed by 3 bases and J by 3 bases, 11 bases remained unmatched. In nucleotides, the CDR3 is TGTGCCAGTAGTATCTCTAGCGGGAGTTCTTTTCACTACGAGCAGTACTTC. Translation: CASSISSGSSFHYEQYF. The variable domain in full, completed from reference TRBV19 and TRBJ2-7, reads DGGITQSPKYLFRKEGQNVTLSCEQNLNHDAMYWYRQDPGQGLRLIYYSQIVNDFQKGDIAEGYSVSREKKESFPLTVTSAQKNPTAFYLCASSISSGSSFHYEQYFGPGTRLTVT.